These 23 T cell receptor beta chains were sequenced from one sample in a study of cytomegalovirus exposure and HLA in healthy donors. Primers included in the PCR were 60 Vbeta and 13 Jbeta primers. TCRdb's table, derived via immunoSEQ multiplex PCR, lists solely in-frame clones and lacks some. The sample contains some 84,000 clones, under 80% of which appear only once. The specimen sequenced was PBMCs. Receptor source: a boy aged 5-17 years in good health and CMV-seronegative.

This clone was seen a handful of times. This sequence joins TRBV28 and TRBJ1-5; D remains ambiguous. V lost 6 bases and J 4 bases, leaving 4 bases between the germline ends. The germline gives CDR1 MDHEN, CDR2 SYDVKM. CDR3 size: 11 residues. In DNA, the CDR3 is TGTGCCAGCAGGTCAAATCAGCCCCAGCATTTT. Protein: CASRSNQPQHF.

The V call is TRBV28, the J call TRBJ1-4, with D unresolved. Germline loops: CDR1 MDHEN, CDR2 SYDVKM. CDR3 length equals 15 residues. V lost 8 bases and J lost 7, with 20 bases in between. The CDR3: CASQAIGALVEKLFF. CDR3 sequence (DNA): TGTGCCAGCCAAGCCATCGGAGCCTTGGTTGAAAAACTGTTTTTT.

The CDR3 spells CASSLQGHYEQYF. In nucleotides, the CDR3 is TGTGCCAGCAGTCTACAGGGGCACTACGAGCAGTACTTC. This rearrangement joins TRBV2 to TRBJ2-7, with 7 bases fitting TRBD1. CDR1 SNHLY and CDR2 FYNNEI come from the germline V gene. The CDR3 contains 13 residues. The J segment lost 3 bases and the V segment lost 5 bases, leaving 4 bases of the junction unmatched. Based on the CDR3 plus reference TRBV2 and TRBJ2-7, the full variable domain is EPEVTQTPSHQVTQMGQEVILRCVPISNHLYFYWYRQILGQKVEFLVSFYNNEISEKSEIFDDQFSVERPDGSNFTLKIRSTKLEDSAMYFCASSLQGHYEQYFGPGTRLTVT.

Written as DNA, the CDR3 is TGTGCCAGCAGTTACTCGGCAGGGAAAAATCAGCCCCAGCATTTT. Translating gives CASSYSAGKNQPQHF. The chain combines TRBV6-5 with TRBJ1-5; D perhaps matches TRBD1 (5 bases). Germline CDR1 MNHEY, CDR2 SVGAGI. This CDR3 is built from 15 residues. V was shortened by 0 bases and J by 4 bases, with 10 bases between the two germline ends.

V and J are TRBV4-3 and TRBJ1-6; perhaps TRBD1 as D (5 bases). CDR1 is LGHNA, CDR2 YSLEER, per germline. The CDR3 sequence is 16 residues long. Between the trimmed V and J ends, which lost 0 bases and 9 bases, there was a span of 15 bases. DNA for the CDR3: TGCGCCAGCAGCCAAGATTTGGGGGGTATCAGTTCACCCCTCCACTTT. Translating gives CASSQDLGGISSPLHF.

The chain recombines TRBV6-4 with TRBJ2-3; possibly TRBD2 for D (7 bases). Trimming took 3 bases from V and 9 from J, leaving 13 bases between them. The CDR3 runs to 13 residues. Germline V CDR1 and CDR2: MRHNA, SNTAGT. CDR3 nucleotides: TGTGCCAGCAGTGAGGGGGGGCAGGGAACGCAGTATTTT. The encoded protein is CASSEGGQGTQYF.

CDR3 bases: TGTGCCAGCAATTTCGGGGGATTATCCTACGAGCAGTACTTC. Translation: CASNFGGLSYEQYF. The chain couples TRBV7-9 to TRBJ2-7; possibly TRBD2 for D (6 bases). CDR1 and CDR2 (germline): SEHNR, FQNEAQ (reference sequence). V gave up 7 bases and J gave up 1 base, with 14 bases separating them. The CDR3 extends over 14 amino acids.

As concerns this clone: A junction boundary mismatches the germline segment, possibly from a read error. In nucleotides, the CDR3 is TGTGCCAGCAGTGAAGCGGTTCGGGGAGGGGCCTTCTTC. Its protein product is CASSEAVRGGAFF. V is TRBV2 and J is TRBJ1-2; the D gene is possibly TRBD1 (5 bases). Germline loops: CDR1 SNHLY, CDR2 FYNNEI. The CDR3 is 13 amino acids.

The chain links TRBV2 to TRBJ1-4; 9 bases are shared with TRBD1. V gave up 4 bases and J gave up 3 bases; unmatched junction bases: 3. The CDR3 is 15 residues long. Germline CDR1 and CDR2: SNHLY and FYNNEI. CDR3 protein: CASSGGTGPNEKLFF. CDR3 DNA sequence: TGTGCCAGCAGTGGGGGGACAGGGCCTAATGAAAAACTGTTTTTT.

The chain has TRBV28 and TRBJ1-5; TRBD1 might be the D (5 bases). The germline V gene encodes CDR1 MDHEN and CDR2 SYDVKM. V lost 6 bases, J lost 7 bases, and 19 bases lay in between. The CDR3 has 15 residues. The CDR3: CASRRPGLDGQPQHF. DNA for the CDR3: TGTGCCAGCAGGCGGCCGGGACTGGACGGGCAGCCCCAGCATTTT.

This clone came up a few times. The J gene is TRBJ1-3, the V gene TRBV10-1; D is perhaps TRBD1 (5 bases). There are 15 residues in the CDR3. Trimming stripped 0 bases from V and 4 bases from J, with 10 bases between. The germline CDR1 and CDR2 sequences are WNHNN and SYGVQD (reference sequence). CDR3 DNA sequence: TGCGCCAGCAGTGAGTCCCCAGGGCAAGGAAACACCATATATTTT. It translates to CASSESPGQGNTIYF.

This CDR3 reads CASSMNRWDTQYF. The CDR3 DNA is TGTGCCAGTAGTATGAATAGATGGGATACGCAGTATTTT. The chain couples TRBV19 to TRBJ2-3; D ambiguous. CDR1 and CDR2 (germline): LNHDA, SQIVND (reference sequence). The CDR3 contains 13 residues. Trimming stripped 3 bases from V and 6 bases from J, with 10 bases between.

The rearrangement joins TRBV27 to TRBJ1-6, with a possible D match to TRBD1 (6 bases). The CDR3 runs 14 residues. V shed 3 bases and J shed 7 bases, with 10 bases lying between them. The germline V gene encodes CDR1 MNHEY and CDR2 SMNVEV (reference sequence). The CDR3 region is CASSLRTVNSPLHF. In nucleotides, the CDR3 is TGTGCCAGCAGTTTGCGGACAGTAAATTCACCCCTCCACTTT.

The J gene is TRBJ1-3, the V gene TRBV7-2, with unresolved D. The CDR3 is 16 amino acids. The germline V and J ends were trimmed by 5 bases and 4 bases, with 18 bases remaining between them. CDR1 SGHTA and CDR2 FQGNSA come from the germline V gene. The CDR3 coding sequence is TGTGCCAGCAGCCTGGATCGTCCAAGACTAGGAAACACCATATATTTT. This gives the protein CASSLDRPRLGNTIYF.

The V call is TRBV5-5, the J call TRBJ2-2, with 10 bases identical to TRBD2. The V and J ends lost 9 bases and 2 bases, in that order; junction bases with no gene match: 10. CDR3 size: 16 residues. Germline lookup yields CDR1 SGHKS and CDR2 YYEKEE (reference sequence). The CDR3 protein is CATHKGTSVNTGELFF. The CDR3 nucleotides read TGTGCCACACATAAAGGGACTAGCGTCAACACCGGGGAGCTGTTTTTT.

The gene calls are TRBV5-4 and TRBJ1-2; D gene unclear. The CDR3 is made up of 13 amino acids. Germline V gene sequence: CDR1 SGHNT, CDR2 YYREEE (reference sequence). V was clipped by 0 bases and J by 7 bases, with 10 bases between them. Written as DNA, the CDR3 is TGTGCCAGCAGCTTGGTAGGGAGGGCTGGCTACACCTTC. This sequence encodes CASSLVGRAGYTF.

This clone was observed a handful of times. The chain joins TRBV4-3 to TRBJ2-5; maybe TRBD2 (6 bases). This CDR3 comprises 14 residues. CDR1 is LGHNA, CDR2 YSLEER, per germline. V lost 0 bases and J 3 bases, leaving 8 bases between the germline ends. CDR3 DNA: TGCGCCAGCAGCCAAGACGGGGGAGAAGAGACCCAGTACTTC. Its translation: CASSQDGGEETQYF.

This clone was detected only once. The chain is built from TRBV7-9 and TRBJ1-2, with D maybe TRBD1 (6 bases). Trimming removed 5 bases at V and 5 bases at J, with 12 bases between. Germline CDR1 and CDR2: SEHNR and FQNEAQ (reference sequence). This CDR3 has 13 amino acids. The CDR3 DNA reads TGTGCCAGCAGCCTACAGGGAGCGTATGGCTACACCTTC. Translated: CASSLQGAYGYTF.

This clone came up once. This chain uses TRBV7-3 with TRBJ1-1, with 7 bases identical to TRBD1. The V gene end was trimmed by 5 bases and the J gene end by 7 bases; junction bases not matched to a gene: 7. The CDR3 has 13 residues. The germline V gene encodes CDR1 SGHTA and CDR2 FQGTGA. The CDR3 sequence is CASSQTGKGEAFF. As DNA, the CDR3 is TGTGCCAGCAGCCAGACAGGGAAGGGTGAAGCTTTCTTT.

The genes are TRBV7-7 and TRBJ2-5; D is perhaps TRBD1 (6 bases). Germline V gene lookup returns CDR1 SSHAT and CDR2 FNYEAQ (reference sequence). Trimming stripped 1 base from V and 5 bases from J, with 8 bases between. This CDR3 contains 13 residues. The chain's CDR3 is CASSLVGAETQYF. The CDR3, as DNA: TGTGCCAGCAGCTTAGTGGGGGCTGAGACCCAGTACTTC.

This chain uses TRBV29-1 with TRBJ2-5; TRBD2 agrees at 7 bases. The DNA end favors TRBJ2-7, so the J call may be wrong. The CDR3 contains 13 residues. Germline lookup yields CDR1 SQVTM and CDR2 ANQGSEA. This CDR3 reads CSVEGGKNYEQYF. CDR3 nucleotides: TGCAGCGTTGAGGGGGGGAAAAACTACGAGCAGTACTTC.

The rearrangement links TRBV27 to TRBJ1-5; D unresolved. V lost 8 bases to trimming and J lost 2 bases, with 7 bases between them. The CDR3 loop spans 12 amino acids. Germline CDR1 MNHEY, CDR2 SMNVEV (reference sequence). CDR3 region: CASRVGNQPQHF. CDR3 DNA: TGTGCCAGCCGTGTTGGCAATCAGCCCCAGCATTTT.

Written as DNA, the CDR3 is TGTGCCAGCAGTATCGGTCCTGGAGAGAATTCACCCCTCCACTTT. It yields the protein CASSIGPGENSPLHF. The chain employs TRBV28 and TRBJ1-6; D is unclear. CDR1 is MDHEN and CDR2 is SYDVKM in the germline V gene. The V and J ends lost 5 bases and 7 bases respectively, with 15 bases between them. The CDR3 is made up of 15 amino acids. The complete variable domain, with remaining parts taken from reference TRBV28 and TRBJ1-6, reads DVKVTQSSRYLVKRTGEKVFLECVQDMDHENMFWYRQDPGLGLRLIYFSYDVKMKEKGDIPEGYSVSREKKERFSLILESASTNQTSMYLCASSIGPGENSPLHFGNGTRLTVT.